The 3 T cell receptor beta chains listed next were all sequenced from one sample in a study of T cell responses to AZD1222 COVID-19 vaccine. Clones were sequenced by immunoSEQ multiplex PCR, and TCRdb holds only the in-frame ones, with some missing. The sample comprises approximately 150,000 clones, roughly 87% of which are singletons, and about 6.5% rests with the top ten. The source material was peripheral blood, sampled 28 days after the second AZD1222 dose. The source of these receptors is an adult who received the AZD1222 COVID-19 vaccine.

This clone was observed a single time. The V and J genes are TRBV3-1 (or the pseudogene TRBV3-2) and TRBJ2-3, with D maybe TRBD1 (5 bases). The germline gives CDR1 LGHDT, CDR2 YNNKEL (reference sequence). The V end lost 1 base, the J end lost 3 bases, and 8 bases lay between the germline ends. The CDR3 loop spans 14 amino acids. CDR3 nucleotide sequence: TGTGCCAGCAGCCAAGGGGGCAAAACAGATACGCAGTATTTT. Its protein is CASSQGGKTDTQYF.

The genes are TRBV7-2 and TRBJ1-4; D perhaps matches TRBD1 (6 bases). Germline lookup yields CDR1 SGHTA and CDR2 FQGNSA. This CDR3 comprises 16 residues. V dropped 8 bases and J dropped 0 bases, with 16 bases sitting between them. The CDR3 DNA reads as TGTGCCAGCCGAGCCGGGGGCTGGGCAACTAATGAAAAACTGTTTTTT. Its translation: CASRAGGWATNEKLFF.

This chain uses TRBV6-5 with TRBJ1-5, with 7 positions matching TRBD1. J lost 6 bases, V lost 5 bases, and 4 bases had no gene match. There are 13 residues in the CDR3. CDR1 is MNHEY and CDR2 is SVGAGI in the germline V gene. The CDR3 nucleotides read TGTGCCAGCAGTCTGTCAGGGGGTCAGCCCCAGCATTTT. Its translation: CASSLSGGQPQHF.